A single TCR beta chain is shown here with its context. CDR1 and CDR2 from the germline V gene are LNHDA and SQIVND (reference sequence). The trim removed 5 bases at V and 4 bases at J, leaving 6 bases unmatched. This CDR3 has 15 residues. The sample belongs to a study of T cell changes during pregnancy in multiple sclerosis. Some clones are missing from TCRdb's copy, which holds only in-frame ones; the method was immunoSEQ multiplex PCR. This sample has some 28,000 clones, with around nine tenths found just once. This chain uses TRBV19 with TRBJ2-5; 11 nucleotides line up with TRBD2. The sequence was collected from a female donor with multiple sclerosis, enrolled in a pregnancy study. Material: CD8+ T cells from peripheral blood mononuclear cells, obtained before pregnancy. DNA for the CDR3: TGTGCCAGTAGTGAACTAGCGGGAGCGGTAGAGACCCAGTACTTC. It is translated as CASSELAGAVETQYF. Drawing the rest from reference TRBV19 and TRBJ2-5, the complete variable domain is DGGITQSPKYLFRKEGQNVTLSCEQNLNHDAMYWYRQDPGQGLRLIYYSQIVNDFQKGDIAEGYSVSREKKESFPLTVTSAQKNPTAFYLCASSELAGAVETQYFGPGTRLLVL.